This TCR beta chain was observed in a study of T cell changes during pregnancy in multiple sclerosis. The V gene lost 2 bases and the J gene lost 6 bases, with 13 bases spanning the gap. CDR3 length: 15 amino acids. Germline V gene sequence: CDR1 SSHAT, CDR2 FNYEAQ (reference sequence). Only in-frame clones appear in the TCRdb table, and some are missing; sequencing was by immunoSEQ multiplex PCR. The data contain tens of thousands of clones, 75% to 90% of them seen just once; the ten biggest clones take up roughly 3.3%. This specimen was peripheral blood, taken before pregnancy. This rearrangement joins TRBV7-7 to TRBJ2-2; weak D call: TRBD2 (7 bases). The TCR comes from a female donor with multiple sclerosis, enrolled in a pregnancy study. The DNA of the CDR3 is TGTGCCAGCAGCTTACCACAGGGAGGGTCCGGGGAGCTGTTTTTT. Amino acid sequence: CASSLPQGGSGELFF.